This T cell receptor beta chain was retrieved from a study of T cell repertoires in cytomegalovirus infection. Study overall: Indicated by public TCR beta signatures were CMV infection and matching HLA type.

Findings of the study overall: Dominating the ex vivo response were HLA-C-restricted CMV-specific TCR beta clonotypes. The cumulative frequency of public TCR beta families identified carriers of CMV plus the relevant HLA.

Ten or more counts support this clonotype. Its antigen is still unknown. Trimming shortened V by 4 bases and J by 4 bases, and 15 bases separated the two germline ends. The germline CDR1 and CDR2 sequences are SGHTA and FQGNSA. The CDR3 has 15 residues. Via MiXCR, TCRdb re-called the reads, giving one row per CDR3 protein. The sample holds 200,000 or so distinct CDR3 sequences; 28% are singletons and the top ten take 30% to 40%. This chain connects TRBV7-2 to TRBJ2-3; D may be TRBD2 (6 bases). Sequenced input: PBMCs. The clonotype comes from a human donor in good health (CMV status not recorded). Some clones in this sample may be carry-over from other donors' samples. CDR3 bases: TGTGCCAGCAGCTCGGACTACCGCGGCGCAGATACGCAGTATTTT. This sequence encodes CASSSDYRGADTQYF.